This entry features one T cell receptor (beta chain) sequence. Its antigen is as yet unknown. The data were obtained in a study of cytomegalovirus exposure and HLA in healthy donors. PCR was performed using 60 Vbeta and 13 Jbeta primers. This table comes from immunoSEQ multiplex PCR, and its TCRdb copy is limited to in-frame clones, with some not included. The specimen's table records about 130,000 clones. Points from the study as a whole: Presence/absence analyses took donor sequencing depth as roughly uniform. Common viral pathogens seemed, in a later analysis, to connect with several of the most significant clusters.

This CDR3 region has 11 residues. This receptor was obtained from a woman in her sixties or seventies in good health and CMV-seronegative. The rearrangement joins TRBV21-1 to TRBJ1-2; TRBD1 reflects the table's D call only, with no check against the DNA. TRBV21-1 is shown as a pseudogene. Sequences were obtained from PBMCs. In DNA form, the CDR3 reads TGTGCCAGCAGCTCCAGGGTTGGCTACACCTTC. Translation gives CASSSRVGYTF.